The T cell receptor beta chain under discussion was sequenced for a study of T cell repertoires in cytomegalovirus infection. TCRdb re-derived calls from the reads in MiXCR, one entry per CDR3 protein. The table has hundreds of thousands of distinct CDR3 sequences, around 32% seen once. The CDR3 covers 14 residues. Per the germline V gene, CDR1 is MNHNS and CDR2 is SASEGT. V was cut by 0 bases and J by 4 bases, with 9 bases left in between. This clonotype was seen a handful of times. The antigen is not known. Sequenced material: cultured PBMCs, taken from culture after CMV antigen stimulation. The rearrangement links TRBV6-1 to TRBJ1-2, with D unresolved. The sequence was collected from a human donor in good health (CMV status not recorded). Some clones in this sample may be carry-over from other donors' samples. The CDR3 loop reads CASSEAGSGYGYTF. As DNA, the CDR3 is TGTGCCAGCAGTGAAGCAGGCAGTGGCTATGGCTACACCTTC.